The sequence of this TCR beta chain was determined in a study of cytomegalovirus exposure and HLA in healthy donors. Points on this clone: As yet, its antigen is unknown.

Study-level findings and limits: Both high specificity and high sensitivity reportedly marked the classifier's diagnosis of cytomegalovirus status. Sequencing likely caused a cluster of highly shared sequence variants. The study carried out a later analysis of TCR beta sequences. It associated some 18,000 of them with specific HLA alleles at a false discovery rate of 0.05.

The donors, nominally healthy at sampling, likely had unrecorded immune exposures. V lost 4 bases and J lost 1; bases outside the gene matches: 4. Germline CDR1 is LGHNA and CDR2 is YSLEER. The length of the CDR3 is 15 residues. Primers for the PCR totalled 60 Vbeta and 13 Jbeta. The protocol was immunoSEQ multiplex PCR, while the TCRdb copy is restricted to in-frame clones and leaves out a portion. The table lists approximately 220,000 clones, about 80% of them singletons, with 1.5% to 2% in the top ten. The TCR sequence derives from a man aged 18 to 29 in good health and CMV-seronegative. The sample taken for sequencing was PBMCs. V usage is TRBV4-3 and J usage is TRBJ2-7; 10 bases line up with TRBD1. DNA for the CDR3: TGCGCCAGCAGCCTAGGGACAGGGGCATCCTACGAGCAGTACTTC. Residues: CASSLGTGASYEQYF.